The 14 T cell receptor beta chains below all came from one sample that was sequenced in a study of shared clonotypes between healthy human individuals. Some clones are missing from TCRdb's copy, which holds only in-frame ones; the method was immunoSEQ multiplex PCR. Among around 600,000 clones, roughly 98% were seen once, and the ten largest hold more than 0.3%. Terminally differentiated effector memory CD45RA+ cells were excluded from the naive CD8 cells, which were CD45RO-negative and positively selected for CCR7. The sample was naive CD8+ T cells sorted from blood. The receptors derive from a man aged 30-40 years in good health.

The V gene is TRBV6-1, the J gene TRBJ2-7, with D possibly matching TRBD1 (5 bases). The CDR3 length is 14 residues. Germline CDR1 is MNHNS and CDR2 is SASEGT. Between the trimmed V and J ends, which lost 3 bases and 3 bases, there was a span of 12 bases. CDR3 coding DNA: TGTGCCAGCAGTGATTTGCGGCAGGGCTACGAGCAGTACTTC. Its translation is CASSDLRQGYEQYF.

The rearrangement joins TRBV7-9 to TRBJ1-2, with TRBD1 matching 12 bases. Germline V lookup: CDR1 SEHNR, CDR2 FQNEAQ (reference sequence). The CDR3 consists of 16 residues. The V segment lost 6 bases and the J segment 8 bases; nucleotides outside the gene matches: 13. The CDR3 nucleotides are TGTGCCAGCAGTCCCACCTGGGACAGGGGGCAAAGGGGCTACACCTTC. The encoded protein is CASSPTWDRGQRGYTF.

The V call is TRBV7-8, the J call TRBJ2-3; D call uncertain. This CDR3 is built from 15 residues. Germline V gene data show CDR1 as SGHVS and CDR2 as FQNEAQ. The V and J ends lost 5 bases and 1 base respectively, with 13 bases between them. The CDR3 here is CASSPRVDGTDTQYF. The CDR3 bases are TGTGCCAGCAGCCCCCGGGTCGACGGCACAGATACGCAGTATTTT.

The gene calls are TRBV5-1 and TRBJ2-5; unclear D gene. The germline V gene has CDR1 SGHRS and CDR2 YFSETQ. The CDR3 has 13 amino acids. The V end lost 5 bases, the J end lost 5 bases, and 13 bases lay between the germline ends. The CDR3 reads CASRLESEETQYF. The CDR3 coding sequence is TGCGCCAGCAGGTTAGAGTCGGAGGAGACCCAGTACTTC.

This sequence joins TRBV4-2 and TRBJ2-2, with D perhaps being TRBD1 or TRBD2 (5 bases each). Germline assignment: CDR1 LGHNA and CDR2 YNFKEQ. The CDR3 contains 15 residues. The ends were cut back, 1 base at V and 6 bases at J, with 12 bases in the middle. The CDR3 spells CASSQGLGEPGELFF. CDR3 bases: TGTGCCAGCAGCCAAGGGTTAGGGGAGCCCGGGGAGCTGTTTTTT.

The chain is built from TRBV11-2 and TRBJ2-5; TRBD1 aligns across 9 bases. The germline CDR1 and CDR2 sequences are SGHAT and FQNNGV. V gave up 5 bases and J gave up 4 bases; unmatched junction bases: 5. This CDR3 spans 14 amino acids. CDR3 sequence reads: CASSGWDRVETQYF. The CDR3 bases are TGTGCCAGCAGCGGCTGGGACAGGGTAGAGACCCAGTACTTC. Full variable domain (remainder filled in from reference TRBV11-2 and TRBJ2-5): EAGVAQSPRYKIIEKRQSVAFWCNPISGHATLYWYQQILGQGPKLLIQFQNNGVVDDSQLPKDRFSAERLKGVDSTLKIQPAKLEDSAVYLCASSGWDRVETQYFGPGTRLLVL.

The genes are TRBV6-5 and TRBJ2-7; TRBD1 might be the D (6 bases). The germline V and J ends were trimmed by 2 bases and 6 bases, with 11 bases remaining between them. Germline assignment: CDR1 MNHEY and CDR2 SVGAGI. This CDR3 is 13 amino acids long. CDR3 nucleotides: TGTGCCAGCAGTTACGCCACAGGGCGCGAGCAGTACTTC. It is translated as CASSYATGREQYF.

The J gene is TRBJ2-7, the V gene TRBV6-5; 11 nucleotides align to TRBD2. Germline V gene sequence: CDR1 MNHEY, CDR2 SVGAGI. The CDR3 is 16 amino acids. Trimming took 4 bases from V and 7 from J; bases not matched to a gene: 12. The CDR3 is CASSSLLAGGLMEQYF. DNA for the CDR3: TGTGCCAGCAGTTCTCTGCTAGCGGGAGGTCTAATGGAGCAGTACTTC.

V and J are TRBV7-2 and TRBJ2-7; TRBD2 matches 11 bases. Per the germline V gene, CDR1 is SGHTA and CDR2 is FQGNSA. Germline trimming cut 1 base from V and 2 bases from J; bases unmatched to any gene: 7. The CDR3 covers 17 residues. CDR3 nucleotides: TGTGCCAGCAGCTTAGAGGGACTAGCGGAGCCCGCCTACGAGCAGTACTTC. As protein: CASSLEGLAEPAYEQYF.

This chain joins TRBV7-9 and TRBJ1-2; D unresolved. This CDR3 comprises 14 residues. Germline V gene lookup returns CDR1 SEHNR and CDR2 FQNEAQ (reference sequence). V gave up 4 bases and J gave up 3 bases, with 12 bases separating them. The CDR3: CASSSDPRDYGYTF. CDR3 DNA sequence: TGTGCCAGCAGCTCGGACCCCCGCGACTATGGCTACACCTTC.

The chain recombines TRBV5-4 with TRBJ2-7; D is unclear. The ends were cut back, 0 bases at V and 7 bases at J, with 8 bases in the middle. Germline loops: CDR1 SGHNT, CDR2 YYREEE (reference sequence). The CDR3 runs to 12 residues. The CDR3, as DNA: TGTGCCAGCAGCTTGGCGTCGGAAGAGCAGTACTTC. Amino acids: CASSLASEEQYF.

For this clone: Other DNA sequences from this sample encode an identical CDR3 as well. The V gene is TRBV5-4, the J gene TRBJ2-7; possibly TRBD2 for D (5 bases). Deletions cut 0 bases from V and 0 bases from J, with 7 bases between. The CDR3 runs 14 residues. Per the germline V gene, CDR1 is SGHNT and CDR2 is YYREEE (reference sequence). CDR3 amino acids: CASSLAGSSYEQYF. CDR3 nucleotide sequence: TGTGCCAGCAGCTTGGCGGGGAGCTCCTACGAGCAGTACTTC.

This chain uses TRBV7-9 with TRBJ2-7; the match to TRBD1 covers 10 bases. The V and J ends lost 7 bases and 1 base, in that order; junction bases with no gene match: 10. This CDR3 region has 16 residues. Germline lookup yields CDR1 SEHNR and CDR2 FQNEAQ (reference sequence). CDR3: CASIAPTGGRSYEQYF. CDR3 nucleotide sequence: TGTGCCAGCATCGCGCCGACAGGGGGCCGTTCCTACGAGCAGTACTTC.

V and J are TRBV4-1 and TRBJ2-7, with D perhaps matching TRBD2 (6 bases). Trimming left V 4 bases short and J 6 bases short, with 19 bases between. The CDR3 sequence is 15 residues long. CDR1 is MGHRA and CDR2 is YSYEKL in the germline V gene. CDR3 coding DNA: TGCGCCAGCAGCCTCACATGGGGGGAGTATTCCGAGCAGTACTTC. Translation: CASSLTWGEYSEQYF.